The 18 T cell receptor beta chains presented below share a single source sample, sequenced in a study of shared clonotypes between healthy human individuals. Libraries were prepared by immunoSEQ multiplex PCR; TCRdb keeps only in-frame clonotypes and omits some of them. The sample consists of approximately 120,000 clones, 68% of them appearing once. Source material: memory CD8+ T cells sorted from blood. As to subset: CD45RO+ cells pooled with CCR7-negative TemRA cells. These receptors were obtained from a woman under 40 in good health.

The chain recombines TRBV5-4 with TRBJ2-7; D possibly corresponds to TRBD1 (5 bases). V was clipped by 4 bases and J by 7 bases, with 18 bases between them. CDR3 length: 14 amino acids. Germline-derived CDR1 and CDR2 are SGHNT and YYREEE (reference sequence). As DNA, the CDR3 is TGTGCCAGCAGCCCCTGGACAAAAGTCGGGGAGCAGTACTTC. This translates into CASSPWTKVGEQYF.

The V call is TRBV5-5, the J call TRBJ1-1; the D is unclear. Looked up from germline, CDR1 is SGHKS and CDR2 is YYEKEE (reference sequence). This CDR3 is built from 13 residues. V lost 2 bases to trimming and J lost 7 bases, with 12 bases between them. Written as DNA, the CDR3 is TGTGCCAGCAGCTTTGGGTCGTGGAGTGAAGCTTTCTTT. It translates to CASSFGSWSEAFF.

The chain combines TRBV2 with TRBJ1-2; 9 positions match TRBD1. CDR1 is SNHLY, CDR2 FYNNEI, per germline. The CDR3 contains 15 residues. V lost 3 bases and J lost 3; bases outside the gene matches: 5. The CDR3 region is CASSDMDRGDYGYTF. The CDR3 DNA is TGTGCCAGCAGTGATATGGACAGGGGTGACTATGGCTACACCTTC.

The V and J genes are TRBV5-1 and TRBJ2-3; no clear D. Germline CDR1 is SGHRS and CDR2 is YFSETQ. V lost 0 bases to trimming and J lost 6 bases, with 14 bases between them. The CDR3 loop spans 15 amino acids. CDR3 coding DNA: TGCGCCAGCAGCTTGGACTACGGTACGCGCGATACGCAGTATTTT. Its protein product is CASSLDYGTRDTQYF.

This rearrangement joins TRBV4-2 to TRBJ2-1; D gene unclear. Germline V gene sequence: CDR1 LGHNA, CDR2 YNFKEQ. Trimming stripped 0 bases from V and 8 bases from J, with 17 bases between. This CDR3 region has 16 residues. CDR3 loop: CASSQDPLLAYYEQFF. The CDR3 DNA reads TGTGCCAGCAGCCAAGATCCGCTATTAGCTTACTATGAGCAGTTCTTC.

This clone was found once. The chain has TRBV14 and TRBJ2-7, with D perhaps matching TRBD1 (6 bases). V dropped 4 bases and J dropped 5 bases, with 15 bases sitting between them. Germline CDR1 and CDR2: SGHDN and FVKESK. The CDR3 totals 14 residues. The CDR3 loop is CASSPKVWGHEQYF. The DNA for the CDR3 is TGTGCCAGCAGCCCCAAAGTTTGGGGGCACGAGCAGTACTTC.

V and J are TRBV2 and TRBJ1-6, with a weak D call TRBD1 (5 bases). V shed 0 bases and J shed 4 bases, with 10 bases lying between them. This CDR3 contains 16 residues. CDR1 is SNHLY, CDR2 FYNNEI, per germline. The CDR3 bases are TGTGCCAGCAGTGAAGCGCGGGGGGGATATAATTCACCCCTCCACTTT. This encodes CASSEARGGYNSPLHF.

This sequence joins TRBV6-1 and TRBJ2-7; the D is unclear. V shed 3 bases and J shed 6 bases, with 6 bases lying between them. CDR1 and CDR2 from the germline V gene are MNHNS and SASEGT. This CDR3 has 11 residues. Here the CDR3 DNA reads TGTGCCAGCAGTGATGATAGCGAGCAGTACTTC. This translates into CASSDDSEQYF.

This clone has only a few counts. The J gene is TRBJ1-1, the V gene TRBV7-3; 7 nucleotides align to TRBD1. Losses at the gene ends were 1 base for V and 3 bases for J; bases not matched to a gene: 14. Germline CDR1 is SGHTA and CDR2 is FQGTGA. The CDR3 length is 18 residues. The CDR3 sequence is CASSLISTRGGKDTEAFF. The CDR3 nucleotides read TGTGCCAGCAGCTTAATCTCTACCAGGGGGGGCAAAGACACTGAAGCTTTCTTT.

V gene TRBV19 combines with J gene TRBJ1-3; D gene ambiguous. The CDR3 length is 16 residues. The germline gives CDR1 LNHDA, CDR2 SQIVND (reference sequence). V was shortened by 3 bases and J by 2 bases, with 14 bases between the two germline ends. CDR3 sequence (DNA): TGTGCCAGTAGTATCTGGACTTTTGCAACTGGAAACACCATATATTTT. Translation: CASSIWTFATGNTIYF.

This chain connects TRBV19 to TRBJ1-2; D not certain. The germline V gene has CDR1 LNHDA and CDR2 SQIVND (reference sequence). Trimming cost V 6 bases and J 4 bases, with 15 bases left between them. This CDR3 region has 14 residues. CDR3 residues: CASRDVSTRYGYTF. The DNA for the CDR3 is TGTGCCAGTAGGGACGTGTCGACCCGCTATGGCTACACCTTC.

This clone was seen ten or more times. The chain has TRBV11-2 and TRBJ1-2, with D hard to call. The length of the CDR3 is 12 residues. V was pared by 0 bases and J by 3 bases, with 2 bases between. Germline V gene lookup returns CDR1 SGHAT and CDR2 FQNNGV. The CDR3 region is CASSLDHYGYTF. The CDR3 DNA follows: TGTGCCAGCAGCTTAGATCACTATGGCTACACCTTC.

The sample holds many counts of this clone. The chain joins TRBV28 to TRBJ2-1; D is possibly TRBD2 (5 bases). This CDR3 contains 15 residues. In germline, CDR1 is MDHEN, CDR2 SYDVKM. V lost 8 bases to trimming and J lost 4 bases, with 18 bases between them. Written as DNA, the CDR3 is TGTGCCAGCGTACCTAAGGCTAGCCCTTACAATGAGCAGTTCTTC. This sequence encodes CASVPKASPYNEQFF.

The rearrangement uses TRBV28 and TRBJ2-7, with D possibly matching TRBD2 (6 bases). CDR3 size: 16 residues. The V end lost 6 bases, the J end lost 0 bases, and 18 bases lay between the germline ends. Germline CDR1 and CDR2: MDHEN and SYDVKM. The CDR3 protein is CASRFLGGKFSYEQYF. CDR3 bases: TGTGCCAGCAGGTTCCTCGGGGGTAAATTCTCCTACGAGCAGTACTTC.

The rearrangement uses TRBV28 and TRBJ1-3, with D maybe TRBD1 (6 bases). CDR3 length: 16 residues. In germline, CDR1 is MDHEN, CDR2 SYDVKM. Trimming removed 6 bases from V and 3 bases from J, with 18 bases in between. The CDR3 nucleotides read TGTGCCAGCAGCCCGGAAACAGGGCGCTTTGGAAACACCATATATTTT. It codes for CASSPETGRFGNTIYF.

This clone was counted once. The chain uses TRBV11-1 and TRBJ2-1, with 12 bases identical to TRBD1. V lost 5 bases to trimming and J lost 5 bases; unmatched junction nucleotides: 16. Germline lookup yields CDR1 SGHAT and CDR2 FQDESV (reference sequence). The CDR3 totals 19 residues. CDR3 nucleotide sequence: TGTGCCAGCAGCCTAGAGGGACAGGGGGCCGGGGCTTTGAACAATGAGCAGTTCTTC. Its protein is CASSLEGQGAGALNNEQFF.

The chain carries TRBV11-2 and TRBJ1-5, with no clear D. The CDR3 is 12 residues long. Germline-derived CDR1 and CDR2 are SGHAT and FQNNGV. The V and J ends lost 4 bases and 4 bases respectively, with 5 bases between them. CDR3 amino acids: CASSSLNQPQHF. The CDR3, as DNA: TGTGCCAGCAGCTCACTAAATCAGCCCCAGCATTTT.

Only one count was recorded for this clone. A read error may account for a junction end that differs from germline. J is TRBJ2-5 and V is TRBV7-9; D call uncertain. The DNA matches TRBJ2-7 better at its end, which makes the J call doubtful. Per germline, CDR1 SEHNR and CDR2 FQNEAQ (reference sequence). The CDR3 has 13 residues. The CDR3 nucleotides are TGTGCCAGCAGCTTAGGGACCTCCGACGAGCAGTACTTC. Translating it yields CASSLGTSDEQYF.